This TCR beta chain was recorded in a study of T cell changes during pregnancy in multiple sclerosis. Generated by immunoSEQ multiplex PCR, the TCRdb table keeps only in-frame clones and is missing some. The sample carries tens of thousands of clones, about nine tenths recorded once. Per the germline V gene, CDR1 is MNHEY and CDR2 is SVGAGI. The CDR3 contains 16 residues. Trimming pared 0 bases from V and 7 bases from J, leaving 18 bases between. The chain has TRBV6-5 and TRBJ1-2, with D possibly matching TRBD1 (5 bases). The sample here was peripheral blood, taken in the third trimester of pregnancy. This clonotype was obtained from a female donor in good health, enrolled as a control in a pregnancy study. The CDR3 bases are TGTGCCAGCAGTTACTCGTTACGAGGCAGGGTGTCTGGCTACACCTTC. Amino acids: CASSYSLRGRVSGYTF.